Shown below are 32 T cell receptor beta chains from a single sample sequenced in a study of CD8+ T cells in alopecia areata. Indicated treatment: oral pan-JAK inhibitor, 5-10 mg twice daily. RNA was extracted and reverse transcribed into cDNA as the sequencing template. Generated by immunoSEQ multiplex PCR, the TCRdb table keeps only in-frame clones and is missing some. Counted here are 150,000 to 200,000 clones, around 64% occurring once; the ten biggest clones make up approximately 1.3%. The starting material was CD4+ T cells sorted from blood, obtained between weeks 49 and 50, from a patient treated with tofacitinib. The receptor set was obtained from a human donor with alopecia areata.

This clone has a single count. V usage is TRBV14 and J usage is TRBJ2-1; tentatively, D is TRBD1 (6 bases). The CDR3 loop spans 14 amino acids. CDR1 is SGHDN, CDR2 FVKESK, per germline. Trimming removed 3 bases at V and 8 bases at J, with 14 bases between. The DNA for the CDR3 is TGTGCCAGCAGCCATTGGACAGTTGTTTATGAGCAGTTCTTC. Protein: CASSHWTVVYEQFF.

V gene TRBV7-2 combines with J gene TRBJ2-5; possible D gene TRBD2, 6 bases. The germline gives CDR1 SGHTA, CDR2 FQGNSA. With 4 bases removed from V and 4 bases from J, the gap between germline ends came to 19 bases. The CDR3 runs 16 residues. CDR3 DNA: TGTGCCAGCAGCTCTACCGGGACTGCCAGCCGAGAGACCCAGTACTTC. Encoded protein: CASSSTGTASRETQYF.

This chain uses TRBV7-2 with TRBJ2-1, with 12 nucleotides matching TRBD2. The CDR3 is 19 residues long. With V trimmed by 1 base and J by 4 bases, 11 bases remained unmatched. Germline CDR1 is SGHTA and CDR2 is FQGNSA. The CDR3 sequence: CASSLEGPTSGGLYNEQFF. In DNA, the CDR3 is TGTGCCAGCAGCTTAGAAGGTCCGACTAGCGGGGGCCTATACAATGAGCAGTTCTTC.

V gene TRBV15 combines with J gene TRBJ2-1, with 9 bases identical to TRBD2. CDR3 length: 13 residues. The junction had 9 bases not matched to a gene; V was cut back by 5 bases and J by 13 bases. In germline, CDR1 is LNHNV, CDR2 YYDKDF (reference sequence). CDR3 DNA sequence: TGTGCCACCAGCCCGCGGGGGGGCTCCTCCCAGTTCTTC. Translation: CATSPRGGSSQFF.

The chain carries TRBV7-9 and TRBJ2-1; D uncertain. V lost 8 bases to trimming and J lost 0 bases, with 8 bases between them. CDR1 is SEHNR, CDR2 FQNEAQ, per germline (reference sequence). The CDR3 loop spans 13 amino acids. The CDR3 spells CASDIGSYNEQFF. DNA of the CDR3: TGTGCCAGCGACATTGGCTCCTACAATGAGCAGTTCTTC.

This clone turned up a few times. The CDR3 sequence: CSAGGSTTGELFF. CDR3 coding DNA: TGCAGCGCCGGGGGGAGTACCACCGGGGAGCTGTTTTTT. The chain couples TRBV29-1 to TRBJ2-2, with 7 bases that match TRBD2. CDR3 size: 13 residues. Germline CDR1 SQVTM, CDR2 ANQGSEA. Trimming at V came to 7 bases and at J to 4 bases, leaving 6 bases not matched to a gene.

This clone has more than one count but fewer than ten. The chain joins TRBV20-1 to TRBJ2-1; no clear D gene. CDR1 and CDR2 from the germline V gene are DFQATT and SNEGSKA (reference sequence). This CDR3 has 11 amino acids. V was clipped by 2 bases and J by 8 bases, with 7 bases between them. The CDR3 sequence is CSARNPDEQFF. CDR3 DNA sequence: TGCAGTGCTAGAAATCCTGATGAGCAGTTCTTC.

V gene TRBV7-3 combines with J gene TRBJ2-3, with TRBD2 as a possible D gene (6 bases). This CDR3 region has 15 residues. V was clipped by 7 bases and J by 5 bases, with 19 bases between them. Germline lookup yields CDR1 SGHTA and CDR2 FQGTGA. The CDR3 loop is CASTKSGVGGDTQYF. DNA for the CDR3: TGTGCCAGCACCAAATCCGGGGTCGGGGGAGATACGCAGTATTTT. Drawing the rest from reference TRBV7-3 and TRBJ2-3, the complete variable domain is GAGVSQTPSNKVTEKGKYVELRCDPISGHTALYWYRQSLGQGPEFLIYFQGTGAADDSGLPNDRFFAVRPEGSVSTLKIQRTERGDSAVYLCASTKSGVGGDTQYFGPGTRLTVL.

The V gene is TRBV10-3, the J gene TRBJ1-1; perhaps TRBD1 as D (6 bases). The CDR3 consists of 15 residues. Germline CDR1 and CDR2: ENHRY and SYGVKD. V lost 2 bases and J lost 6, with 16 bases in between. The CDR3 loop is CAISEADRRRPEAFF. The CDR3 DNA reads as TGTGCCATCAGTGAGGCCGACAGGAGGCGGCCTGAAGCTTTCTTT.

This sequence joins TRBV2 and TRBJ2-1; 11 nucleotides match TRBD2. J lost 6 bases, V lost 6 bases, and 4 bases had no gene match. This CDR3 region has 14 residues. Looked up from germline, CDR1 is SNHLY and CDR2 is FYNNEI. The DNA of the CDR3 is TGTGCCAGCAGGTTAGCGGGGGGGCTCAATGAGCAGTTCTTC. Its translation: CASRLAGGLNEQFF.

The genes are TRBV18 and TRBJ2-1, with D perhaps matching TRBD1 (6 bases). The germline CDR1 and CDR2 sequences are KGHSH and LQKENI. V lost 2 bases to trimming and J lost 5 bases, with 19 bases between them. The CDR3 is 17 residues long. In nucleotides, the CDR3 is TGTGCCAGCTCACCAGTGCAGCACGGACAGTCTAACAATGAGCAGTTCTTC. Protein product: CASSPVQHGQSNNEQFF.

CDR3 in amino acids: CASSLGASRNIQYF. The DNA for the CDR3 is TGTGCCAGCAGCTTAGGGGCCTCGAGGAACATTCAGTACTTC. The chain carries TRBV5-6 and TRBJ2-4; TRBD1 might be the D (5 bases). V lost 2 bases to trimming and J lost 7 bases, with 13 bases between them. The CDR3 sequence is 14 residues long. CDR1 and CDR2 (germline): SGHDT, YYEEEE.

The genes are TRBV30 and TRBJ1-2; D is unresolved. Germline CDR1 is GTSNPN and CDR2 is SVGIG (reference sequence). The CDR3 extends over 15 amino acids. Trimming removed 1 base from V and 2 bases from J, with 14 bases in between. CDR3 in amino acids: CAWSAQQNWNYGYTF. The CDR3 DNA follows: TGTGCCTGGAGTGCACAACAGAATTGGAACTATGGCTACACCTTC.

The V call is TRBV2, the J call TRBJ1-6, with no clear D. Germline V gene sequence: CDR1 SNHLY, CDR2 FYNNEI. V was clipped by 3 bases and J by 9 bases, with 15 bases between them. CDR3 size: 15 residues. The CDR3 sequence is CASSDLSRISSPLHF. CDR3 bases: TGTGCCAGCAGTGATCTTTCTCGGATTAGTTCACCCCTCCACTTT.

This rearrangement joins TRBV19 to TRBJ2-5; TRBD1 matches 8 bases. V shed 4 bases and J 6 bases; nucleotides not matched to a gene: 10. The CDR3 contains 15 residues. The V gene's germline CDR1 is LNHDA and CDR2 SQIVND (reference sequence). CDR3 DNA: TGTGCCAGTAGTACCTTCGGACAGGGATTGAAGACCCAGTACTTC. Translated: CASSTFGQGLKTQYF.

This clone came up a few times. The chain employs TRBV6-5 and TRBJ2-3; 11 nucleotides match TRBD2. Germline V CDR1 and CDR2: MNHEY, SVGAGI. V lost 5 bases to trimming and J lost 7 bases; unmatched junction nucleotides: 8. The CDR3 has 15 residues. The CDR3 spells CASSNTGTSGNTQYF. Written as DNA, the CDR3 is TGTGCCAGCAGTAACACCGGGACTAGCGGAAATACGCAGTATTTT.

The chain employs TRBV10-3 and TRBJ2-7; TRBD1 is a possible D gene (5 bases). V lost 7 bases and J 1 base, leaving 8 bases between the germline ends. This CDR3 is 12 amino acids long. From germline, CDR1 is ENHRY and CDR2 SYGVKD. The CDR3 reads CAIKDTSYEQYF. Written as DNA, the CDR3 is TGTGCCATCAAGGACACTTCCTACGAGCAGTACTTC.

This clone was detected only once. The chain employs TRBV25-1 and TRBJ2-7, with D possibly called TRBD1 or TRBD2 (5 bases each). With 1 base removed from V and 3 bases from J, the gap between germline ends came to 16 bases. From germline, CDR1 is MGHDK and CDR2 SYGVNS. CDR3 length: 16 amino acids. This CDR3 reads CASSESGVLGDYEQYF. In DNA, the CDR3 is TGTGCCAGCAGTGAATCTGGGGTTTTGGGGGACTACGAGCAGTACTTC.

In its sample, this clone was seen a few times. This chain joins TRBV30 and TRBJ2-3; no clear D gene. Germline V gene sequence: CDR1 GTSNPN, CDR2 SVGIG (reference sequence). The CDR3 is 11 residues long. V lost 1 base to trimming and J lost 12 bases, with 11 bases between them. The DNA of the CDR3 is TGTGCCTGGAGTGACAGCCCCTTTCAGTATTTT. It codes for CAWSDSPFQYF.

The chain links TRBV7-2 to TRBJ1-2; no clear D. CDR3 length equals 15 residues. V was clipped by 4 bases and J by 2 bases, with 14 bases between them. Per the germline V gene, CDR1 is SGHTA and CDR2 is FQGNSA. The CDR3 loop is CASSSHRPVNYGYTF. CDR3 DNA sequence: TGTGCCAGCAGCTCGCATCGGCCAGTAAACTATGGCTACACCTTC.

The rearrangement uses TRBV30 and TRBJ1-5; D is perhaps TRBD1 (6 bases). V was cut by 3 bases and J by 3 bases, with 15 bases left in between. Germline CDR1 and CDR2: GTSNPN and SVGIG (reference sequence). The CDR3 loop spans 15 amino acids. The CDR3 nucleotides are TGTGCCTGGAGCCCATTGGGGGGCGTCAATCAGCCCCAGCATTTT. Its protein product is CAWSPLGGVNQPQHF.

As DNA, the CDR3 is TGTGCCAGCAGCCCGGAACGGGGATACTCCTACAATGAGCAGTTCTTC. Its translation is CASSPERGYSYNEQFF. V gene TRBV11-1 combines with J gene TRBJ2-1; tentative D call: TRBD2 (5 bases). The CDR3 spans 16 residues. Trimming stripped 5 bases from V and 0 bases from J, with 14 bases between. The V gene's germline CDR1 is SGHAT and CDR2 FQDESV (reference sequence). The full variable domain, its missing parts supplied by reference TRBV11-1 and TRBJ2-1, is EAEVAQSPRYKITEKSQAVAFWCDPISGHATLYWYRQILGQGPELLVQFQDESVVDDSQLPKDRFSAERLKGVDSTLKIQPAELGDSAMYLCASSPERGYSYNEQFFGPGTRLTVL.

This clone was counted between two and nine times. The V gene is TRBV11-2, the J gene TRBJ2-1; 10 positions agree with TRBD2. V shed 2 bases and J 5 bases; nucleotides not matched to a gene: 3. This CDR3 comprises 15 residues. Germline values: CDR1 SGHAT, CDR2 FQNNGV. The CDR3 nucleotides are TGTGCCAGCAGCTTAAGGCTAGCGGGGGACAATGAGCAGTTCTTC. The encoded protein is CASSLRLAGDNEQFF.

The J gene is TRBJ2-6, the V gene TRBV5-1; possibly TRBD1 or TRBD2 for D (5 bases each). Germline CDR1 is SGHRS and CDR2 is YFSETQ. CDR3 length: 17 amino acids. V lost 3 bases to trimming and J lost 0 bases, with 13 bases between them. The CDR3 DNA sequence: TGCGCCAGCAGCTCTGGGACGGAATTCTCTGGGGCCAACGTCCTGACTTTC. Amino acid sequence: CASSSGTEFSGANVLTF.

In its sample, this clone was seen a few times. CDR3 protein: CASSEAQGGTRSPLHF. The CDR3 DNA sequence: TGTGCCAGCAGTGAAGCGCAAGGGGGGACACGGTCACCCCTCCACTTT. V and J are TRBV2 and TRBJ1-6; a possible D gene is TRBD1 (6 bases). CDR1 is SNHLY and CDR2 is FYNNEI in the germline V gene. The CDR3 covers 16 residues. V lost 0 bases and J lost 10, with 16 bases in between. The complete variable domain, with remaining parts taken from reference TRBV2 and TRBJ1-6, reads EPEVTQTPSHQVTQMGQEVILRCVPISNHLYFYWYRQILGQKVEFLVSFYNNEISEKSEIFDDQFSVERPDGSNFTLKIRSTKLEDSAMYFCASSEAQGGTRSPLHFGNGTRLTVT.

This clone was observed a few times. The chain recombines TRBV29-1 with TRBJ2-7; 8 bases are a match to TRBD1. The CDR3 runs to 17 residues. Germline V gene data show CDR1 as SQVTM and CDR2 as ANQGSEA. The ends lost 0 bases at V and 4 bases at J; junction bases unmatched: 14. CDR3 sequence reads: CSVEDVIGTGGKYEQYF. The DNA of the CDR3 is TGCAGCGTTGAAGATGTTATTGGGACAGGAGGAAAATACGAGCAGTACTTC.

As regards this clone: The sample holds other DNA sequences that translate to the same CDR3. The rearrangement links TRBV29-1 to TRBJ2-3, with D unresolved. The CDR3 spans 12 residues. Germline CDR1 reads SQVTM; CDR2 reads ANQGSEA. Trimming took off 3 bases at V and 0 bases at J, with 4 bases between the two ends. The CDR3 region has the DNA TGCAGCGTTGAGAGCAGCACAGATACGCAGTATTTT. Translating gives CSVESSTDTQYF.

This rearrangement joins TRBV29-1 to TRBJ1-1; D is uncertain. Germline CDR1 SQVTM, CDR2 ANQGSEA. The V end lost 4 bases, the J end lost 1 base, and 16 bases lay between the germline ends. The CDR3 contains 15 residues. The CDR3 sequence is CSVVPSPWENTEAFF. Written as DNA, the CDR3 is TGCAGCGTTGTCCCATCCCCCTGGGAGAACACTGAAGCTTTCTTT. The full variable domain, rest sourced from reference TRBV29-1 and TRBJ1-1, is SAVISQKPSRDICQRGTSLTIQCQVDSQVTMMFWYRQQPGQSLTLIATANQGSEATYESGFVIDKFPISRPNLTFSTLTVSNMSPEDSSIYLCSVVPSPWENTEAFFGQGTRLTVV.

The CDR3 sequence: CAIGGLAASTDTQYF. CDR3 in DNA: TGTGCCATCGGGGGTCTAGCGGCTAGCACAGATACGCAGTATTTT. This rearrangement joins TRBV10-3 to TRBJ2-3; TRBD2 matches at 7 bases. Germline V CDR1 and CDR2: ENHRY, SYGVKD. The J segment lost 0 bases and the V segment lost 8 bases, leaving 8 bases of the junction unmatched. This CDR3 has 15 amino acids.

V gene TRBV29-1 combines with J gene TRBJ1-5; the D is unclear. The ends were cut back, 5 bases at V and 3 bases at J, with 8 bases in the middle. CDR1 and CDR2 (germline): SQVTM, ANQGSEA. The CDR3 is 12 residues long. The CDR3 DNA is TGCAGCGTTCGTAAGGACAATCAGCCCCAGCATTTT. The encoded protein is CSVRKDNQPQHF.

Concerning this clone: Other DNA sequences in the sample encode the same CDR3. The CDR3 bases are TGTGCCTGGGCAGGAGGGAGCAATCAGCCCCAGCATTTT. Translating gives CAWAGGSNQPQHF. This sequence joins TRBV30 and TRBJ1-5; D remains ambiguous. V was clipped by 5 bases and J by 1 base, with 9 bases between them. There are 13 residues in the CDR3. Germline CDR1 and CDR2: GTSNPN and SVGIG (reference sequence).

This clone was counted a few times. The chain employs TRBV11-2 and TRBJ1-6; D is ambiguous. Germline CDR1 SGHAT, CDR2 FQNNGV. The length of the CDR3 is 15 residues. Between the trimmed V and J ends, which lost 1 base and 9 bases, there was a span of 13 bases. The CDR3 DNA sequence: TGTGCCAGCAGCTTAGGGACGGCAGCAGGTTCACCCCTCCACTTT. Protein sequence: CASSLGTAAGSPLHF. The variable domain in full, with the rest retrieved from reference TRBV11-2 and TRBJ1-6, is EAGVAQSPRYKIIEKRQSVAFWCNPISGHATLYWYQQILGQGPKLLIQFQNNGVVDDSQLPKDRFSAERLKGVDSTLKIQPAKLEDSAVYLCASSLGTAAGSPLHFGNGTRLTVT.